This T cell receptor (beta chain) was obtained from a study of shared clonotypes between healthy human individuals. This clone was recorded once. One end of the junction is discordant with germline, which a read error may explain. As defined, naive CD8 cells were CD45RO-negative and positively selected for CCR7, with terminally differentiated effector memory CD45RA+ cells excluded. The CDR3 length is 14 residues. Per germline, CDR1 SSHAT and CDR2 FNYEAQ (reference sequence). Produced via immunoSEQ multiplex PCR; TCRdb's table is partial and in-frame only. The table shows about 820,000 clones, with about 92% occurring only once.

Sample: naive CD8+ T cells sorted from blood. The clonotype originates from a man aged 30-40 years in good health. This rearrangement joins TRBV7-7 to TRBJ1-1; D ambiguous. CDR3 amino acids: CASSPFDTNTEAFF. As DNA, the CDR3 is TGTGCTAGCAGCCCCTTCGACACCAACACTGAAGCTTTCTTT.